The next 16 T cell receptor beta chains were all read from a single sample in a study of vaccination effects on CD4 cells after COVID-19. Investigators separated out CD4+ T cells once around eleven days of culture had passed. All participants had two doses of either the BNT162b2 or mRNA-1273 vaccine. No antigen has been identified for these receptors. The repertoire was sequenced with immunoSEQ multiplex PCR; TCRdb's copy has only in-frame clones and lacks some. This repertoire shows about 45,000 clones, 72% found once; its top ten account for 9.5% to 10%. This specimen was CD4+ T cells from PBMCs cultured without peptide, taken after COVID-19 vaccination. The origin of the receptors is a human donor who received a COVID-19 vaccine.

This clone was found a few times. The chain's CDR3 is CASSFREGNTEAFF. In DNA, the CDR3 is TGTGCCAGCAGCTTTAGGGAGGGGAACACTGAAGCTTTCTTT. The J gene is TRBJ1-1, the V gene TRBV7-9; D is unresolved. CDR3 length: 14 amino acids. The V end lost 3 bases, the J end lost 1 base, and 9 bases lay between the germline ends. CDR1 SEHNR and CDR2 FQNEAQ come from the germline V gene (reference sequence). Drawing the rest from reference TRBV7-9 and TRBJ1-1, the complete variable domain is DTGVSQNPRHKITKRGQNVTFRCDPISEHNRLYWYRQTLGQGPEFLTYFQNEAQLEKSRLLSDRFSAERPKGSFSTLEIQRTEQGDSAMYLCASSFREGNTEAFFGQGTRLTVV.

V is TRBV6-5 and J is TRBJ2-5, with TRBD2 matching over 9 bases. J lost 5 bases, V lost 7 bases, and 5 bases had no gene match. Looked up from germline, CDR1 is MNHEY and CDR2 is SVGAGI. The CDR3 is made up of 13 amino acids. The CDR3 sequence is CASTLAGSETQYF. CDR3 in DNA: TGTGCCAGCACCCTAGCGGGATCGGAGACCCAGTACTTC.

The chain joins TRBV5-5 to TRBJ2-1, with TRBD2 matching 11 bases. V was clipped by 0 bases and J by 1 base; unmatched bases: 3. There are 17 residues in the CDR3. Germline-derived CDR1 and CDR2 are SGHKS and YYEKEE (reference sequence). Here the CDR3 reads CASSLGLAGSSYNEQFF. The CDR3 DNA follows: TGTGCCAGCAGCTTGGGACTAGCGGGGTCTTCCTACAATGAGCAGTTCTTC.

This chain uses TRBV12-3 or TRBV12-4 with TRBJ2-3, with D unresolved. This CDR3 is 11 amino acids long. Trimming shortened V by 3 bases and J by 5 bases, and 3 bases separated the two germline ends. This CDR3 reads CASSFRDTQYF. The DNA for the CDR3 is TGTGCCAGCAGTTTCAGAGATACGCAGTATTTT.

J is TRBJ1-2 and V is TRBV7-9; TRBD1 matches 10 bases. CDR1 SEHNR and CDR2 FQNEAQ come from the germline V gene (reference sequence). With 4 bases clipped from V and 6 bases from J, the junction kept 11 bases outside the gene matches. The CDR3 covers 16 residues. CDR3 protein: CASSSRQGAEIDGYTF. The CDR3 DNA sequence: TGTGCCAGCAGCTCCCGACAGGGGGCGGAAATTGATGGCTACACCTTC.

Here the CDR3 reads CASSPTAGFEGTDTQYF. The CDR3 nucleotides are TGTGCCAGCTCACCAACCGCCGGATTTGAGGGGACAGATACGCAGTATTTT. The chain uses TRBV18 and TRBJ2-3, with D tentatively TRBD1 or TRBD2 (5 bases each). Germline values: CDR1 KGHSH, CDR2 LQKENI. The CDR3 extends over 17 amino acids. Trimming took 2 bases from V and 3 from J, leaving 18 bases between them.

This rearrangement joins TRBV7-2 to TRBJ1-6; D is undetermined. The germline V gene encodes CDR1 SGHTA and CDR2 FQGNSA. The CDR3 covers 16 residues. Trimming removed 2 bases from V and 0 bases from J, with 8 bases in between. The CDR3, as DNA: TGTGCCAGCAGCTTATCACTGAGCTCCTATAATTCACCCCTCCACTTT. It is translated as CASSLSLSSYNSPLHF.

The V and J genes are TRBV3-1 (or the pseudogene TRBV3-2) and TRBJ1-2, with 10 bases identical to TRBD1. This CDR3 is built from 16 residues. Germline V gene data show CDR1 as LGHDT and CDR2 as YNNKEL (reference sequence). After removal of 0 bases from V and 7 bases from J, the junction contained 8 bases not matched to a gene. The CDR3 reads CASSQDRIGQGVGYTF. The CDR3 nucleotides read TGTGCCAGCAGCCAAGATAGAATCGGACAGGGGGTTGGCTACACCTTC.

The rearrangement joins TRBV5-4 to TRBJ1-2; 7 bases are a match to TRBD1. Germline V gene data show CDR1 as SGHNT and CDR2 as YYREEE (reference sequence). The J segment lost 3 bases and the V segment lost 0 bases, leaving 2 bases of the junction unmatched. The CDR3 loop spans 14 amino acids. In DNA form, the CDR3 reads TGTGCCAGCAGCTTGGGAGACAGGGACTATGGCTACACCTTC. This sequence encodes CASSLGDRDYGYTF.

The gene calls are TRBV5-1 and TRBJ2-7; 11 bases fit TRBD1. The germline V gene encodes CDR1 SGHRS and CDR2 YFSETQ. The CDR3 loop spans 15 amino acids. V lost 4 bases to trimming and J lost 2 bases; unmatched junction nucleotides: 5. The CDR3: CASSAGQGATYEQYF. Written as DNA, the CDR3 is TGCGCCAGCAGCGCCGGACAGGGGGCGACCTACGAGCAGTACTTC.

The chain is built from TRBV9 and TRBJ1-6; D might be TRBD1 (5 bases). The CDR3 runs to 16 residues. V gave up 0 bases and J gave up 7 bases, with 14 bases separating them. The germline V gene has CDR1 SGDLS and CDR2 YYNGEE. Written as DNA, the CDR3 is TGTGCCAGCAGCGTAGAGTCAGGGTTTTCCAATTCACCCCTCCACTTT. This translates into CASSVESGFSNSPLHF.

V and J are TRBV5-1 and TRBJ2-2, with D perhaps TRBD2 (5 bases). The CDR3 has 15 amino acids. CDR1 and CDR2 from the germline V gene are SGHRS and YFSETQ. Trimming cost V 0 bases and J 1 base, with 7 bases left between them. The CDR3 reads CASSLGRGNTGELFF. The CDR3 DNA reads TGCGCCAGCAGCTTGGGACGGGGGAACACCGGGGAGCTGTTTTTT.

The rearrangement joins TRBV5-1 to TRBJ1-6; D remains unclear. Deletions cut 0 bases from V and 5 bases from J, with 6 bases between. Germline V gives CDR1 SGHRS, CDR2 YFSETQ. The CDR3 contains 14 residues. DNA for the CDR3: TGCGCCAGCAGCTTGGTGCAGGATAATTCACCCCTCCACTTT. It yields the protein CASSLVQDNSPLHF.

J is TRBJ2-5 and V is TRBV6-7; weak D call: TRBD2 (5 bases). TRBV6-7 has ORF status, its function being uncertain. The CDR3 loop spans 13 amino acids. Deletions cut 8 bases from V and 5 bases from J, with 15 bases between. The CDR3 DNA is TGTGCCAGCGGCTCCCGGAGGTTGGAGACCCAGTACTTC. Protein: CASGSRRLETQYF.

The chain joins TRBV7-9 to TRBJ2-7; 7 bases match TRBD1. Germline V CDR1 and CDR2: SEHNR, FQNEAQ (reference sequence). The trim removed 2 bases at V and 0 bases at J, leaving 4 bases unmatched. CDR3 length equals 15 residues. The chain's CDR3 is CASSLKGAGSYEQYF. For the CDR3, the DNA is TGTGCCAGCAGCTTAAAGGGGGCTGGCTCCTACGAGCAGTACTTC.

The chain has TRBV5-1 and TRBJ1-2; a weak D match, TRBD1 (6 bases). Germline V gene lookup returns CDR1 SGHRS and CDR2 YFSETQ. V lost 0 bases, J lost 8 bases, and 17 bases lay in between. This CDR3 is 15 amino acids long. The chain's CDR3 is CASSLASWDKWGYTF. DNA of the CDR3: TGCGCCAGCAGCTTGGCCTCGTGGGACAAATGGGGCTACACCTTC.